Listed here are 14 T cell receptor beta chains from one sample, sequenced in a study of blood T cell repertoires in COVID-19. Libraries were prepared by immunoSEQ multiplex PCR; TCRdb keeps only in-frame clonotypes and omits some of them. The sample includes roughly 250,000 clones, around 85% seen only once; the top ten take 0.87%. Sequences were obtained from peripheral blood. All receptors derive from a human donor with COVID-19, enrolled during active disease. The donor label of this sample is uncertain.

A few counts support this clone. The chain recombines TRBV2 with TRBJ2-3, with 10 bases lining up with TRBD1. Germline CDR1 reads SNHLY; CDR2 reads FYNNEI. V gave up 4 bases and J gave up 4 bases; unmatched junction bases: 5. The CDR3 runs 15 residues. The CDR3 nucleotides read TGTGCCAGCAGTGTGGGACAGGGGATCGCAGATACGCAGTATTTT. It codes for CASSVGQGIADTQYF.

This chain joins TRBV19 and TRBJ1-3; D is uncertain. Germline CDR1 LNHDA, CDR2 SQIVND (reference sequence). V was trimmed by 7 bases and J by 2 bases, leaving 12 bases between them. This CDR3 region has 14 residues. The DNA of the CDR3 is TGTGCCAGTACCCACGCCGGGGCTGGAAACACCATATATTTT. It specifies CASTHAGAGNTIYF. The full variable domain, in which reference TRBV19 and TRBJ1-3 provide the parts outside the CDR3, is DGGITQSPKYLFRKEGQNVTLSCEQNLNHDAMYWYRQDPGQGLRLIYYSQIVNDFQKGDIAEGYSVSREKKESFPLTVTSAQKNPTAFYLCASTHAGAGNTIYFGEGSWLTVV.

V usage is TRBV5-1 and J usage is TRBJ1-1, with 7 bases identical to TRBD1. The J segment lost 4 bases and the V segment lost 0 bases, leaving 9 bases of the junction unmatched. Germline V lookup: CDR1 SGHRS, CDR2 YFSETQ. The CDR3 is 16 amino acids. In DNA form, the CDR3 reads TGCGCCAGCAGCTTGGTTGAACAGGGGAGAGGCACTGAAGCTTTCTTT. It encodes CASSLVEQGRGTEAFF.

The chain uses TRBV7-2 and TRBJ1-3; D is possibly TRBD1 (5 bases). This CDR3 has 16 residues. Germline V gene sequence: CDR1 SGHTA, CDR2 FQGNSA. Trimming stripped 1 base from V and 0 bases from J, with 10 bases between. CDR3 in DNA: TGTGCCAGCAGCTTAGGACAGCCTAACTCTGGAAACACCATATATTTT. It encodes CASSLGQPNSGNTIYF.

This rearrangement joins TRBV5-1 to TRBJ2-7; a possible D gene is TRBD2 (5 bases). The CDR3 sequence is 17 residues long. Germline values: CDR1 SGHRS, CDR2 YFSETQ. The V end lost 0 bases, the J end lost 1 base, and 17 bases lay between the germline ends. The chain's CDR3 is CASSLDPSGSYSYEQYF. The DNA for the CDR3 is TGCGCCAGCAGCTTGGACCCCAGTGGGAGTTATTCCTACGAGCAGTACTTC. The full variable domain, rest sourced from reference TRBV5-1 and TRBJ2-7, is KAGVTQTPRYLIKTRGQQVTLSCSPISGHRSVSWYQQTPGQGLQFLFEYFSETQRNKGNFPGRFSGRQFSNSRSEMNVSTLELGDSALYLCASSLDPSGSYSYEQYFGPGTRLTVT.

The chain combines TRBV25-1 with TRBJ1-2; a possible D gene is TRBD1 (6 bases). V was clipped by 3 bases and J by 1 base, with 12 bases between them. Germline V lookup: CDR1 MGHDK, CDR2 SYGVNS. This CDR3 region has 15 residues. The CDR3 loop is CASSDGARGNYGYTF. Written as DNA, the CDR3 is TGTGCCAGCAGTGATGGAGCCAGGGGTAACTATGGCTACACCTTC.

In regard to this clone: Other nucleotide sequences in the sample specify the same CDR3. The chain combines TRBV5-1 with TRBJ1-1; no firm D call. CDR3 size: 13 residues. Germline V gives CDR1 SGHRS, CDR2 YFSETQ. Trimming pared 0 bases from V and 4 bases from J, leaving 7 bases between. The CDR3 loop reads CASSLEGGTEAFF. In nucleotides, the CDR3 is TGCGCCAGCAGCTTGGAGGGAGGCACTGAAGCTTTCTTT.

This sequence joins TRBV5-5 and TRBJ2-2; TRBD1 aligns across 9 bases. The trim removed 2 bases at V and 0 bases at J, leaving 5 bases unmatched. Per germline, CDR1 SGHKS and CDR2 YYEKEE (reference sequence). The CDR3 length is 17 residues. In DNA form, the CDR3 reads TGTGCCAGCAGCTTCCGTAGGACAGGGGCGAACACCGGGGAGCTGTTTTTT. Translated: CASSFRRTGANTGELFF.

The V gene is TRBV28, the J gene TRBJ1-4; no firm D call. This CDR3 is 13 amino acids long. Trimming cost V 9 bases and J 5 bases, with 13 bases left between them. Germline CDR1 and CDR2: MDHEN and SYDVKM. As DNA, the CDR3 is TGTGCCAGTCGGGAACCCCCGAATGAAAAACTGTTTTTT. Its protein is CASREPPNEKLFF.

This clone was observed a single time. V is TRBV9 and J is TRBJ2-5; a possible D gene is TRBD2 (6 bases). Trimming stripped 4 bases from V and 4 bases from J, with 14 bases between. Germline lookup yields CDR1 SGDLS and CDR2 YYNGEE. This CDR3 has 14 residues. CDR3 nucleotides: TGTGCCAGCAGCCCCCGTGGGGGGAGAGAGACCCAGTACTTC. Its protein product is CASSPRGGRETQYF.

CDR3 protein: CASSNTGLAVFF. DNA for the CDR3: TGTGCCAGTAGCAACACGGGACTAGCGGTCTTCTTC. The rearrangement joins TRBV19 to TRBJ2-1, with 11 bases lining up with TRBD2. This CDR3 spans 12 amino acids. The junction had 8 bases not matched to a gene; V was cut back by 6 bases and J by 16 bases. Germline V gene sequence: CDR1 LNHDA, CDR2 SQIVND (reference sequence). The whole variable domain, remainder taken from reference TRBV19 and TRBJ2-1, is DGGITQSPKYLFRKEGQNVTLSCEQNLNHDAMYWYRQDPGQGLRLIYYSQIVNDFQKGDIAEGYSVSREKKESFPLTVTSAQKNPTAFYLCASSNTGLAVFFGPGTRLTVL.

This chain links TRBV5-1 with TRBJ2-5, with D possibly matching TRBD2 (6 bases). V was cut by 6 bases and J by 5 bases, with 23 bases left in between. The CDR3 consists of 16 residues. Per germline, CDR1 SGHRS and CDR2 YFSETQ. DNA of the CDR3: TGCGCCAGCACCCTAAGCGGGCCCGCAACGGGGGAGACCCAGTACTTC. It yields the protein CASTLSGPATGETQYF.

CDR3 nucleotide sequence: TGTGCCAGCAGCTTACGTCCAGGGACTGCGAACACCGGGGAGCTGTTTTTT. This encodes CASSLRPGTANTGELFF. The chain couples TRBV7-8 to TRBJ2-2, with D possibly being TRBD2 (6 bases). This CDR3 spans 17 amino acids. Germline loops: CDR1 SGHVS, CDR2 FQNEAQ. The ends were cut back, 2 bases at V and 0 bases at J, with 13 bases in the middle.

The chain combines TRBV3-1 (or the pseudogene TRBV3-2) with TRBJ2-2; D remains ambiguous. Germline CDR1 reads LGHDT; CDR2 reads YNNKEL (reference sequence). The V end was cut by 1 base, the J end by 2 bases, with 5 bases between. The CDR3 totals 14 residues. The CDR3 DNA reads TGTGCCAGCAGCCAAGCAGTCAACACCGGGGAGCTGTTTTTT. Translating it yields CASSQAVNTGELFF.